This TCR beta chain was obtained from a study of T cells in Graves' hyperthyroidism and ophthalmopathy (dated by TCRdb to between 2018 and 2021). About the investigation overall: Peripheral blood was collected at initial diagnosis, before any treatment. To identify TCR V-J signatures that set the groups apart, the researchers used a discovery cohort of 100 or so patients, made up of about 44 with Graves' ophthalmopathy and about 59 with stable Graves' hyperthyroidism. Prospective prediction of ophthalmopathy was tested in an independent validation cohort of some 19 hyperthyroidism patients and around 16 patients who later progressed to ophthalmopathy. The 95 to 100 discovery patients were randomly divided into training and test sets at a 7:3 ratio. Thyroid tissue and blood T-cell repertoires from about 6 Graves' hyperthyroidism patients were also compared in the study. After sampling, hyperthyroidism patients received methimazole starting at 30 mg daily, and ophthalmopathy patients received high-dose intravenous methylprednisolone. The paper describes TCR Vbeta CDR3 sequencing of about 140 peripheral blood samples, made up of some 42 ophthalmopathy patients, 70 to 75 hyperthyroidism patients and some 17 progressor patients. What the study reported, not specific to this receptor: A 13 V-J signature model separated ophthalmopathy from stable hyperthyroidism, with about 88% sensitivity and 81.08% specificity in cross-validation and 80%/75% in testing. Blood samples also contained most of the expanded thyroid clonotypes (frequency above 0.001), which suggests that blood repertoires may reflect thyroid immune responses. In validation, the model predicted progression to ophthalmopathy a median of 6.5 months before onset, with around 70% sensitivity and roughly 73% specificity. No statistical method was used to set the sample size in advance, and investigators knew the group allocation.

This clonotype has a handful of counts. Its antigen specificity is not known. No per-base quality is available; no much larger clone lies one base away. Sequences SQVTM (CDR1) and ANQGSEA (CDR2) are obtained from the germline V gene. There are 15 amino acids in the CDR3, from cysteine to phenylalanine inclusive. The entry retains the CDR3 DNA only, 45 bases that are in frame from base 1. Germline trimming amounts to 5 bases on V and 7 bases on J, with 16 as the count of junction bases outside the gene matches. The TCR beta CDR3 regions were amplified from RNA transcripts. A first-round RT-PCR of the TCR CDR3 used the HTBI primer set with the Qiagen OneStep RT-PCR kit. Libraries were constructed in a second round of multiplex PCR, after which size selection and purification were performed. The libraries were sequenced on an Illumina HiSeq2000 using paired-end 100 bp reads. As for the original processing: SOAPnuke was used to process the raw data, removing reads that contained adapters or uncalled bases, had a mean Phred below 15, or lacked an exact match to the constant primer or identifier. COPE v1.2.5 was used to merge high-quality paired reads, and clonotypes were defined as unique nucleotide sequences. MiTCR v1.1 was used to align clonotypes to the IMGT TRBV, TRBD and TRBJ reference segments. Only V-J combinations with frequency above 0.0001, covering 99% to 99.2% of repertoires, were analysed. The TCS score was defined as the ratio of F50 (clonal expansion) to E x V (chaos), calculated using BLOSUM62-based TCRdist between CDR3 peptides within each V-J. Welch's t-statistics and random forest reduced around 520 V-J features to 13, which were used in a naive Bayes classifier (R e1071). TCRdb's own reprocessing of the public reads used fastp at Q25 and MiXCR and kept productive beta chains. Rows with a matching CDR3 protein are joined into one entry that keeps the most common DNA and genes. The V and J calls come from TCRdb's annotation, not from the publication. Present in this sample are 550,000 to 850,000 distinct CDR3 sequences, around 19% of which were seen just once. In total, the top ten clones hold over 15% of the sample.

Hyperthyroidism patients were aged 18 to 65 years and newly diagnosed, with disease duration of less than 2 months. Any patient with an uncontrolled infection, another autoimmune disease, pregnancy or lactation was excluded. Diagnoses relied on clinical symptoms, serum thyroxine and TRAb, thyroid ultrasound and orbital computed tomography. For progressor patients, blood was drawn at the first diagnosis of hyperthyroidism, before any ophthalmopathy symptoms had appeared. PBMCs were isolated from about 10 ml of fresh peripheral blood by Ficoll-Paque density gradient centrifugation. Progressor patients were initially diagnosed with Graves' hyperthyroidism and developed ophthalmopathy during follow-up. Total RNA was extracted using Trizol reagent, and RNA quality was assessed on an Agilent 2100 Bioanalyzer.

The TCR was taken from a woman between 45 and 65 years old with Graves' hyperthyroidism that later progressed to Graves' ophthalmopathy. The sequenced sample consisted of blood. The chain links TRBV29-1 with TRBJ1-2; TRBD1 agrees with 7 junctional bases. The CDR3 reads CSVYPALDRVGGYTF. In nucleotides, the sequence is TGCAGCGTTTACCCTGCCCTAGACAGGGTCGGTGGCTACACCTTC.